This TCR beta chain was sequenced for a study of identical twins. The study, taken as a whole, reports: Models underestimated out-of-frame TCR alpha sharing in monozygotic twins.

Trimming cost V 6 bases and J 7 bases; bases outside gene matches: 8. The CDR3 spans 14 residues. The germline CDR1 and CDR2 sequences are SGDLS and YYNGEE. On this clonotype: Its antigen is still unknown. Being one base from a much bigger clone, this may be a read error.

TCRdb used MiXCR to reprocess the 5' RACE reads, holding one entry per CDR3 protein. Of roughly 1.6 million distinct CDR3 sequences listed, under 35% are singletons. This TCR was recovered from a newborn girl in good health. Sample: cord blood. The V gene is TRBV9, the J gene TRBJ2-7; 12 bases align to TRBD2. The CDR3 DNA reads as TGTGCCAGCACCGGACTAGCGGGGTACAATGAGCAGTACTTC. Its translation is CASTGLAGYNEQYF.